The rows below give T cell receptor beta chains drawn from one sample of a study of T cell responses to AZD1222 COVID-19 vaccine. The data were produced by immunoSEQ multiplex PCR, yet TCRdb's version contains in-frame clones alone and is incomplete. The table records under 200,000 clones, 90% of them present only once. The sequencing used peripheral blood, collected on day 0 of AZD1222 vaccination. These receptors all come from an adult in good health. Each CDR3 is given with its conserved first and last residue. The D gene is left open where the match is weak. Rows may omit the clone size; those that give it use once, few, many or a size class.

CDR3 DNA	CDR3 protein	D gene	V gene	J gene	clone size
TGTGCCAGCTCACCTCAGTCCGGTAATGCTGAAGCTTTCTTT	CASSPQSGNAEAFF	-	TRBV18	TRBJ1-1	-
TGTGCCAGCAGCCCCGAGCTAGCGGGGGGGCTAGAGACCCAGTACTTC	CASSPELAGGLETQYF	TRBD2	TRBV5-4	TRBJ2-5	-
TGCGCCAGCAGTGAGGAGGGGACAACCGTCCTCTTT	CASSEEGTTVLF	-	TRBV10-2	TRBJ1-1	-
TGTGCCAGCAGCCAAGATGAAGGGGCTTATAGCAATCAGCCCCAGCATTTT	CASSQDEGAYSNQPQHF	-	TRBV3-1/TRBV3-2	TRBJ1-5	once
TGTGCCACCAGCAGCCCGAGGGAGGGATTCACTGAAGCTTTCTTT	CATSSPREGFTEAFF	-	TRBV15	TRBJ1-1	-
TGCGCCAGCAGCCAGGGGACAGAAGCCGGGGAGCTGTTTTTT	CASSQGTEAGELFF	TRBD1	TRBV4-1	TRBJ2-2	-
TGCGCCAGCAGCTTGGACGGCAGCTATAATTCACCCCTCCACTTT	CASSLDGSYNSPLHF	-	TRBV5-1	TRBJ1-6	-
TGTGCCAGTAGCCGAACAGTACAAGAGACCCAGTACTTC	CASSRTVQETQYF	-	TRBV19	TRBJ2-5	-
TGTGCCAGCAGTCAGGGACTAGATTCAGATACGCAGTATTTT	CASSQGLDSDTQYF	TRBD2	TRBV6-4	TRBJ2-3	few
TGTGCCAGCAGTCTTTCCCCGGAGCAGGGGAACACCATATATTTT	CASSLSPEQGNTIYF	-	TRBV28	TRBJ1-3	-
TGTGCCAGCAGCTTACTTGGGGGTGAGGACACTGAAGCTTTCTTT	CASSLLGGEDTEAFF	-	TRBV7-8	TRBJ1-1	-
TGTGCCAGCAGGCCCCAAACCTATTCACCCCTCCACTTT	CASRPQTYSPLHF	-	TRBV28	TRBJ1-6	-
TGTGCCAGCAGCTATTACGACAGGGATAACACTGAAGCTTTCTTT	CASSYYDRDNTEAFF	TRBD1	TRBV5-6	TRBJ1-1	-
TGTGCCAGCAGTTCACCCGGGACAGGGGGGTATAATTCACCCCTCCACTTT	CASSSPGTGGYNSPLHF	TRBD1	TRBV28	TRBJ1-6	-
TGTGCCAGCAGCAAACAGGGGGCCCTCACCGGGGAGCTGTTTTTT	CASSKQGALTGELFF	TRBD1	TRBV11-3	TRBJ2-2	-
TGTGCCAGCAGCTTAGTCCCAGGGGCGGGAAATAATTCACCCCTCCACTTT	CASSLVPGAGNNSPLHF	-	TRBV7-2	TRBJ1-6	-
TGCGCCAGCAGCTTACGGACCGAGTATGGCTACACCTTC	CASSLRTEYGYTF	-	TRBV5-1	TRBJ1-2	-
TGCGCCAGCAACCCACGGGACCCCGGTCCCCTGACTGAAGCTTTCTTT	CASNPRDPGPLTEAFF	-	TRBV5-1	TRBJ1-1	-
TGCGCCAGCAGCCACGGGACAGGGGGGGGATCACCCCTCCACTTT	CASSHGTGGGSPLHF	TRBD1	TRBV5-1	TRBJ1-6	-
TGTGCCAGCAGCTTAGTGGTTCATGGGGGGCGCCCGCGCCAAGAGACCCAGTACTTC	CASSLVVHGGRPRQETQYF	-	TRBV7-2	TRBJ2-5	-
TGTGCCAGCAGTCCCGAGGTGGGGGGGCCCTACGAGCAGTACTTC	CASSPEVGGPYEQYF	-	TRBV28	TRBJ2-7	-
TGTGCCAGCAGCACCGCCCGGGACGGGATGATTTACGAGCAGTACTTC	CASSTARDGMIYEQYF	-	TRBV7-9	TRBJ2-7	-
TGCGCCAGCAGCCTGGGGGTGAGAGGCACTGAAGCTTTCTTT	CASSLGVRGTEAFF	-	TRBV5-1	TRBJ1-1	-
TGCGCCAGCAGCTTGACAGTTACTTCCTCGACCGGGGAGCTGTTTTTT	CASSLTVTSSTGELFF	-	TRBV5-1	TRBJ2-2	once